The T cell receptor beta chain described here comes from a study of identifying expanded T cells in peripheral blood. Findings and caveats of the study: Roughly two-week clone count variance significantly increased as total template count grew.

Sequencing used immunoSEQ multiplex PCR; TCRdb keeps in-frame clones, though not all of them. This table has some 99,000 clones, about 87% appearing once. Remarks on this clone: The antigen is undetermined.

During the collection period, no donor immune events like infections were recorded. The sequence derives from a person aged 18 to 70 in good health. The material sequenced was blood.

CDR3 amino acids: CATSQGAEQYF. CDR3 in DNA: TGTGCCACCAGCCAGGGGGCCGAGCAGTACTTC. This chain connects TRBV15 to TRBJ2-7, with 8 bases matching TRBD1. V was clipped by 5 bases and J by 6 bases; unmatched bases: 0. From germline, CDR1 is LNHNV and CDR2 YYDKDF (reference sequence). The CDR3 has 11 amino acids. The full variable domain, in which reference TRBV15 and TRBJ2-7 provide the parts outside the CDR3, is DAMVIQNPRYQVTQFGKPVTLSCSQTLNHNVMYWYQQKSSQAPKLLFHYYDKDFNNEADTPDNFQSRRPNTSFCFLDIRSPGLGDTAMYLCATSQGAEQYFGPGTRLTVT.